The clone carrying this TCR beta chain was counted ten times or more. The antigen remains unidentified. This entry comes from a study of identical twins. cDNA carried unique molecular identifiers, and a universal primer site was added by template switching. TCRdb redid the calling of the 5' RACE reads with MiXCR, one entry per CDR3 protein. This sample has approximately 410,000 distinct CDR3 sequences, with around a sixth found just once. CDR3 size: 14 residues. Germline assignment: CDR1 SQVTM and CDR2 ANQGSEA. V was trimmed by 4 bases and J by 5 bases, leaving 16 bases between them. Whole-study results and caveats: Possibly, invariant MAIT and iNKT cells partly confounded zero-insertion analyses. With abundant cord blood beta clonotypes, insertions were fewer; memory repertoires showed no such pattern.

The gene calls are TRBV29-1 and TRBJ2-3; tentative D call: TRBD1 (5 bases). The sequencing sample was made of naive T cells sorted from blood. The TCR sequence derives from a man aged 45-60 years in good health. For the CDR3, the DNA is TGCAGCGTTGCAGGGTTTCTCTTCGGAGATACGCAGTATTTT. Its protein is CSVAGFLFGDTQYF.